A selection of T cell receptor beta chains follows, all from one sample in a study of T cell changes during pregnancy in multiple sclerosis. TCRdb's table, derived via immunoSEQ multiplex PCR, lists solely in-frame clones and lacks some. Among about 92,000 clones listed, 80% to 95% were seen once. The sequencing here drew on peripheral blood, taken in the first trimester of pregnancy. These receptors all come from a female donor with multiple sclerosis, enrolled in a pregnancy study. The CDR3 runs from the conserved cysteine through the conserved F or W. The order of the fields is V gene, J gene, clone size, D gene, CDR3 protein, CDR3 DNA. The D gene is left open where the match is weak. Rows may omit the clone size; those that give it use once, few, many or a size class.

v_call: TRBV28
j_call: TRBJ1-2
clone_size: NA
d_call: TRBD1
cdr3_aa: CASSLRWDRELRRDGYTF
cdr3_nt: TGTGCCAGCAGCTTAAGGTGGGACAGGGAGTTGAGGCGGGATGGCTACACCTTC

v_call: TRBV30
j_call: TRBJ1-5
clone_size: NA
d_call: NA
cdr3_aa: CAWSVGAGASSNQPQHF
cdr3_nt: TGTGCCTGGAGTGTAGGCGCGGGGGCCTCAAGCAATCAGCCCCAGCATTTT

v_call: TRBV11-3
j_call: TRBJ2-1
clone_size: NA
d_call: TRBD2
cdr3_aa: CASSSGLAGGPLNEQFF
cdr3_nt: TGTGCCAGCAGCTCAGGACTAGCGGGAGGGCCCCTCAATGAGCAGTTCTTC

v_call: TRBV6-6
j_call: TRBJ1-5
clone_size: few
d_call: NA
cdr3_aa: CASSYSPGAPNQPQHF
cdr3_nt: TGTGCCAGCAGTTACTCCCCAGGGGCGCCCAATCAGCCCCAGCATTTT

v_call: TRBV7-7
j_call: TRBJ2-1
clone_size: NA
d_call: TRBD2
cdr3_aa: CASSVLAGGLNEQFF
cdr3_nt: TGTGCTAGCAGCGTACTAGCGGGAGGCCTCAATGAGCAGTTCTTC

v_call: TRBV28
j_call: TRBJ2-1
clone_size: NA
d_call: TRBD2
cdr3_aa: CASSLGLAGGSEQFF
cdr3_nt: TGTGCCAGCAGCCTGGGACTAGCGGGAGGGAGTGAGCAGTTCTTC

v_call: TRBV5-8
j_call: TRBJ2-5
clone_size: NA
d_call: TRBD1
cdr3_aa: CASSPGDRERETQYF
cdr3_nt: TGTGCCAGCAGCCCCGGGGACAGGGAAAGAGAGACCCAGTACTTC

v_call: TRBV14
j_call: TRBJ2-1
clone_size: NA
d_call: NA
cdr3_aa: CASSQDQGGIIPSSYNEQFF
cdr3_nt: TGTGCCAGCAGCCAAGATCAGGGGGGCATCATCCCAAGCTCCTACAATGAGCAGTTCTTC

v_call: TRBV11-2
j_call: TRBJ2-7
clone_size: NA
d_call: NA
cdr3_aa: CASSLGRGATGYEQYF
cdr3_nt: TGTGCCAGCAGCTTAGGTCGGGGTGCAACGGGATACGAGCAGTACTTC

v_call: TRBV2
j_call: TRBJ1-4
clone_size: NA
d_call: NA
cdr3_aa: CASSEGGLGNEKLFF
cdr3_nt: TGTGCCAGCAGTGAGGGGGGGCTTGGGAATGAAAAACTGTTTTTT

v_call: TRBV12-1
j_call: TRBJ1-1
clone_size: NA
d_call: NA
cdr3_aa: CASSSLRAFF
cdr3_nt: TGTGCCAGCAGCTCGCTTCGGGCTTTCTTT

v_call: TRBV4-2
j_call: TRBJ1-2
clone_size: NA
d_call: NA
cdr3_aa: CASSQEKQGSYGYTF
cdr3_nt: TGTGCCAGCAGCCAAGAGAAACAGGGCTCATATGGCTACACCTTC

v_call: TRBV14
j_call: TRBJ1-4
clone_size: NA
d_call: NA
cdr3_aa: CASSQEIRGFNEKLFF
cdr3_nt: TGTGCCAGCAGCCAAGAAATCCGGGGGTTCAATGAAAAACTGTTTTTT

v_call: TRBV19
j_call: TRBJ1-1
clone_size: NA
d_call: NA
cdr3_aa: CASRGTSEAFF
cdr3_nt: TGTGCCAGTAGAGGGACATCTGAAGCTTTCTTT

v_call: TRBV27
j_call: TRBJ2-6
clone_size: NA
d_call: TRBD1
cdr3_aa: CATSGGSGANVLTF
cdr3_nt: TGTGCCACCTCAGGGGGCTCTGGGGCCAACGTCCTGACTTTC

v_call: TRBV27
j_call: TRBJ2-1
clone_size: few
d_call: NA
cdr3_aa: CASSAGRGNEQFF
cdr3_nt: TGTGCCAGCAGTGCAGGGCGAGGTAATGAGCAGTTCTTC

v_call: TRBV5-6
j_call: TRBJ1-3
clone_size: NA
d_call: NA
cdr3_aa: CASSPQFGNTIYF
cdr3_nt: TGTGCCAGCAGCCCACAGTTTGGAAACACCATATATTTT

v_call: TRBV7-8
j_call: TRBJ2-3
clone_size: NA
d_call: TRBD1
cdr3_aa: CASSLGTGNTDTQYF
cdr3_nt: TGTGCCAGCAGCTTAGGGACAGGTAACACAGATACGCAGTATTTT

v_call: TRBV11-1
j_call: TRBJ2-1
clone_size: NA
d_call: NA
cdr3_aa: CASSFKRNSYNEQFF
cdr3_nt: TGTGCCAGCAGCTTTAAGCGGAACTCCTACAATGAGCAGTTCTTC

v_call: TRBV6-5
j_call: TRBJ2-1
clone_size: NA
d_call: TRBD1
cdr3_aa: CASSFTGGGEQFF
cdr3_nt: TGTGCCAGCAGTTTCACAGGGGGCGGTGAGCAGTTCTTC

v_call: TRBV11-2
j_call: TRBJ2-3
clone_size: NA
d_call: TRBD2
cdr3_aa: CASSLDTSGLAMNTQYF
cdr3_nt: TGTGCCAGCAGCTTAGATACGTCGGGACTAGCGATGAATACGCAGTATTTT

v_call: TRBV11-1
j_call: TRBJ1-4
clone_size: NA
d_call: NA
cdr3_aa: CASSLSGLLNEKLFF
cdr3_nt: TGTGCCAGCAGCTTGAGTGGACTGCTTAATGAAAAACTGTTTTTT

v_call: TRBV18
j_call: TRBJ1-1
clone_size: NA
d_call: NA
cdr3_aa: CASSRFQGNTEAFF
cdr3_nt: TGTGCCAGCTCACGCTTTCAGGGGAACACTGAAGCTTTCTTT

v_call: TRBV5-1
j_call: TRBJ2-2
clone_size: NA
d_call: TRBD2
cdr3_aa: CASGYSGLNTGELFF
cdr3_nt: TGCGCCAGCGGGTATAGCGGGCTGAACACCGGGGAGCTGTTTTTT

v_call: TRBV7-6
j_call: TRBJ1-4
clone_size: NA
d_call: NA
cdr3_aa: CASSLGQGEKLFF
cdr3_nt: TGTGCCAGCAGCTTAGGTCAGGGTGAAAAACTGTTTTTT

v_call: TRBV10-3
j_call: TRBJ2-3
clone_size: NA
d_call: TRBD2
cdr3_aa: CAIFQTSGRSFPDTQYF
cdr3_nt: TGTGCCATCTTCCAGACTAGCGGGAGATCATTCCCAGATACGCAGTATTTT

v_call: TRBV28
j_call: TRBJ2-5
clone_size: NA
d_call: NA
cdr3_aa: CASSPLGQLQETQYF
cdr3_nt: TGTGCCAGCAGTCCCCTCGGACAGCTCCAAGAGACCCAGTACTTC

v_call: TRBV28
j_call: TRBJ1-2
clone_size: once
d_call: TRBD1
cdr3_aa: CASSSPRGPVNYGYTF
cdr3_nt: TGTGCCAGCAGTTCGCCCAGGGGGCCCGTTAACTATGGCTACACCTTC

v_call: TRBV15
j_call: TRBJ1-2
clone_size: NA
d_call: TRBD1
cdr3_aa: CATSRARDRAFFGYTF
cdr3_nt: TGTGCCACCAGCAGAGCTAGGGACAGGGCTTTTTTTGGCTACACCTTC

v_call: TRBV5-4
j_call: TRBJ1-1
clone_size: few
d_call: NA
cdr3_aa: CASRPDRPNTEAFF
cdr3_nt: TGTGCCAGCAGACCAGACAGACCGAACACTGAAGCTTTCTTT

v_call: TRBV7-9
j_call: TRBJ2-5
clone_size: NA
d_call: TRBD2
cdr3_aa: CASSPGLATQETQYF
cdr3_nt: TGTGCCAGCAGTCCGGGACTAGCGACACAAGAGACCCAGTACTTC

v_call: TRBV7-6
j_call: TRBJ2-2
clone_size: NA
d_call: TRBD2
cdr3_aa: CASSLTVLAGGPANTGELFF
cdr3_nt: TGTGCCAGCAGCTTAACCGTCCTAGCGGGAGGGCCCGCGAACACCGGGGAGCTGTTTTTT